Reported below is one T cell receptor (beta chain). Its antigen is unidentified. Only in-frame clones appear in the TCRdb table, and some are missing; sequencing was by immunoSEQ multiplex PCR. Altogether about half a million clones are present, approximately 80% being singletons, with the ten largest covering around 11%. These data belong to a study of shared clonotypes between healthy human individuals. Study conclusions and caveats: The authors expected sequencing depth to affect clonotype sharing among donors.

This CDR3 is built from 12 residues. In germline, CDR1 is MDHEN, CDR2 SYDVKM. Between the trimmed V and J ends, which lost 8 bases and 4 bases, there was a span of 9 bases. The gene calls are TRBV28 and TRBJ2-1; D call uncertain. The sequence came from a middle-aged woman in good health. Some clones in this sample may be carry-over from other donors' samples. Sequencing was done on a sample of PBMCs. Here the CDR3 reads CASLQRYNEQFF. The CDR3 DNA is TGTGCCAGCCTACAGCGATACAATGAGCAGTTCTTC.